Below are 24 T cell receptor beta chains sequenced from a single sample in a study of monozygotic twins with inflammatory bowel disease. Using the 5' RACE reads, TCRdb records one entry per CDR3 protein without DNA. Its table records roughly 300,000 distinct CDR3 sequences. What was sequenced was blood. Receptor source: a human donor with ulcerative colitis or Crohn's disease, or a healthy co-twin of an affected twin (not recorded which).

The CDR3: CASSSQLGQVATMNTEAFF. The V gene is TRBV11-1, the J gene TRBJ1-1; there is no DNA to check the TCRdb D call of TRBD1. Germline CDR1 is SGHAT and CDR2 is FQDESV (reference sequence). The CDR3 covers 19 residues.

V gene TRBV7-2 combines with J gene TRBJ2-1. Germline V gives CDR1 SGHTA, CDR2 FQGNSA. This CDR3 is built from 15 residues. The CDR3 loop is CASSLHPSSYNEQFF. Using reference TRBV7-2 and TRBJ2-1 for the parts outside the CDR3, the full variable domain is GAGVSQSPSNKVTEKGKDVELRCDPISGHTALYWYRQSLGQGLEFLIYFQGNSAPDKSGLPSDRFSAERTGGSVSTLTIQRTQQEDSAVYLCASSLHPSSYNEQFFGPGTRLTVL.

This chain uses TRBV7-2 with TRBJ2-1; TCRdb returns TRBD1, unconfirmable since there is no DNA. Per germline, CDR1 SGHTA and CDR2 FQGNSA. CDR3 size: 16 residues. The CDR3 loop reads CASSLSGGHGSNEQFF.

The gene calls are TRBV18 and TRBJ1-2. The CDR3 is made up of 15 amino acids. Germline V gives CDR1 KGHSH, CDR2 LQKENI. CDR3 protein: CASSPQSETKYGYTF.

The CDR3 loop reads CASSVKRTGTGGYNEQFF. V is TRBV11-2 and J is TRBJ2-1; TCRdb gives TRBD1 as the D gene, but with no DNA this cannot be confirmed. Germline V gene lookup returns CDR1 SGHAT and CDR2 FQNNGV. This CDR3 has 18 residues.

The chain is built from TRBV10-3 and TRBJ1-5; TCRdb calls TRBD1, which cannot be checked without DNA. The germline gives CDR1 ENHRY, CDR2 SYGVKD. The CDR3 contains 15 residues. The CDR3 sequence is CATTGGNLGNQPQHF.

This clonotype ranks as medium-sized in terms of frequency. The V and J genes are TRBV20-1 and TRBJ2-1; TCRdb returns TRBD1, unconfirmable since there is no DNA. This CDR3 comprises 12 residues. Germline values: CDR1 DFQATT, CDR2 SNEGSKA (reference sequence). CDR3: CSSYGGYNEQFF.

The chain combines TRBV29-1 with TRBJ2-7. Germline CDR1 reads SQVTM; CDR2 reads ANQGSEA. The CDR3 sequence is 11 residues long. The CDR3 sequence is CSVLNSYEQYF.

The V call is TRBV6-1, the J call TRBJ1-2. The length of the CDR3 is 16 residues. In germline, CDR1 is MNHNS, CDR2 SASEGT. CDR3: CASRRALLQANYGYTF.

This chain's CDR3 is CASSFDSNNEQFF. The chain joins TRBV7-2 to TRBJ2-1. The CDR3 has 13 amino acids. Germline CDR1 reads SGHTA; CDR2 reads FQGNSA.

The chain joins TRBV6-5 to TRBJ2-1; TCRdb names TRBD1, which stays unverified in the absence of DNA. Germline CDR1 and CDR2: MNHEY and SVGAGI. This CDR3 has 14 residues. Here the CDR3 reads CASSYSGGQEEQFF.

J is TRBJ2-5 and V is TRBV4-3; the D call of TRBD1 rests on TCRdb alone, since no DNA is present to check it. Per the germline V gene, CDR1 is LGHNA and CDR2 is YSLEER. The CDR3 extends over 17 amino acids. CDR3 region: CASSRGPGGSSQETQYF.

The chain employs TRBV24-1 and TRBJ2-7; without DNA, the TCRdb call of TRBD1 cannot be checked. The V gene's germline CDR1 is KGHDR and CDR2 SFDVKD. CDR3 size: 13 residues. The CDR3 loop is CATRMEPGGEQYF.

This chain uses TRBV18 with TRBJ1-4; TCRdb indicates TRBD1, and absent DNA this call remains unverified. The CDR3 totals 16 residues. CDR1 is KGHSH, CDR2 LQKENI, per germline. CDR3 loop: CASSPRQPATNEKLFF.

J is TRBJ2-2 and V is TRBV5-5; TCRdb proposes TRBD1, but this gene call is untestable without DNA. Germline CDR1 reads SGHKS; CDR2 reads YYEKEE (reference sequence). This CDR3 has 15 residues. The CDR3: CASSLAGGSTGELFF.

The chain joins TRBV19 to TRBJ1-5; the TRBD1 assignment by TCRdb is unverifiable without DNA. The CDR3 is 15 amino acids. Germline V gives CDR1 LNHDA, CDR2 SQIVND (reference sequence). CDR3 in amino acids: CASSIGHRENQPQHF. Using reference TRBV19 and TRBJ1-5 for the parts outside the CDR3, the full variable domain is DGGITQSPKYLFRKEGQNVTLSCEQNLNHDAMYWYRQDPGQGLRLIYYSQIVNDFQKGDIAEGYSVSREKKESFPLTVTSAQKNPTAFYLCASSIGHRENQPQHFGDGTRLSIL.

The genes are TRBV7-9 and TRBJ1-6; without DNA, the TCRdb call of TRBD1 cannot be checked. From germline, CDR1 is SEHNR and CDR2 FQNEAQ (reference sequence). The CDR3 is 15 amino acids. CDR3 sequence: CASSLEGRTHSPLHF.

The chain combines TRBV20-1 with TRBJ1-5; TCRdb outputs TRBD1, but without DNA this stays unchecked. Germline assignment: CDR1 DFQATT and CDR2 SNEGSKA (reference sequence). This CDR3 comprises 15 residues. The CDR3 spells CSARTGTGKNQPQHF.

This chain joins TRBV7-2 and TRBJ2-7; absent DNA, TCRdb's TRBD2 call cannot be checked. The CDR3 runs 15 residues. The V gene's germline CDR1 is SGHTA and CDR2 FQGNSA. The chain's CDR3 is CASSFTGGPSYEQYF.

The chain couples TRBV27 to TRBJ1-2. Germline loops: CDR1 MNHEY, CDR2 SMNVEV (reference sequence). CDR3 length: 14 amino acids. This CDR3 reads CASSLLGGGYGYTF.

The CDR3 protein is CASSEFRQGRTTDTQYF. V gene TRBV25-1 combines with J gene TRBJ2-3; the TRBD1 assignment by TCRdb is unverifiable without DNA. This CDR3 comprises 17 residues. Germline CDR1 and CDR2: MGHDK and SYGVNS.

The chain joins TRBV15 to TRBJ2-7. Germline CDR1 and CDR2: LNHNV and YYDKDF (reference sequence). CDR3 length: 15 amino acids. CDR3 loop: CATSRDRVPGAEQYF.

This sequence joins TRBV5-1 and TRBJ2-2. The CDR3 extends over 15 amino acids. In germline, CDR1 is SGHRS, CDR2 YFSETQ. The CDR3 here is CASSLTTANTGELFF.

The chain links TRBV29-1 to TRBJ2-4. The CDR3 spans 12 residues. CDR1 is SQVTM and CDR2 is ANQGSEA in the germline V gene. CDR3 residues: CSVESGPRDQYF.